This entry features one T cell receptor (beta chain) sequence. Antigen specificity is unknown. These data originate in a study of shared clonotypes between healthy human individuals. The ends were cut back, 6 bases at V and 3 bases at J, with 14 bases in the middle. Germline CDR1 MNHEY, CDR2 SMNVEV (reference sequence). CDR3 length: 14 amino acids. The repertoire was sequenced with immunoSEQ multiplex PCR; TCRdb's copy has only in-frame clones and lacks some. The profile shows 2.3 million or so clones, 85% to 95% of them singletons. Whole-study findings and limits: Although depth was large, rarefaction showed that sequencing of the sorted subsets was incomplete.

J is TRBJ1-2 and V is TRBV27, with D possibly TRBD1 on 6 matching bases. This TCR was recovered from a man aged 18 to 30 in good health. Some clones in this sample may be carry-over from other donors' samples. The source material was naive CD4+ T cells from PBMCs. The subset was: CD45RA+ positively selected. CDR3 nucleotide sequence: TGTGCCAGCAGAGGACAGTATGATGACTATGGCTACACCTTC. It encodes CASRGQYDDYGYTF.